What follows describes a single T cell receptor (beta chain). Its antigen is not known. The donors were all Caucasian adults (living in Nashville, Tennessee). The sample belongs to a study of shared clonotypes between healthy human individuals. Study observations and caveats: The four-donor shared clonotypes exceeded non-shared clonotypes in generation probability, with non-shared ones scoring lower. Several donors held about 5.1% of naive CD4 clonotypes in common.

With 10 bases clipped from V and 7 bases from J, the junction kept 7 bases outside the gene matches. The CDR3 extends over 13 amino acids. Germline CDR1 is ENHRY and CDR2 is SYGVKD. It was across several immunoSEQ plates that each subset's genomic DNA was evenly split. This table comes from immunoSEQ multiplex PCR, and its TCRdb copy is limited to in-frame clones, with some not included. The sample records around 2.1 million clones, around 95% being singletons. The chain has TRBV10-3 and TRBJ1-6; 7 bases align to TRBD1. Sequencing was done on a sample of naive CD4+ T cells sorted from blood. Described subset: CD45RA+ positively selected. The clonotype was recovered from a man younger than 35 in good health. CDR3 region: CATSQGVNSPLHF. CDR3 bases: TGTGCCACCTCTCAGGGGGTGAATTCACCCCTCCACTTT.